The TCR beta chain described here comes from a study of blood T cell repertoires in COVID-19. In the authors' methods: Nucleated cell number was recorded as an estimate derived from reference gene primer amplification. The data were produced by immunoSEQ multiplex PCR, yet TCRdb's version contains in-frame clones alone and is incomplete. V, J and clone size are those of that table, while D and trimming were read from the DNA. The profile covers some 150,000 clones, with 75% to 85% appearing a single time and about 5% taken by the ten largest. Between the trimmed V and J ends, which lost 0 bases and 4 bases, there was a span of 13 bases. This CDR3 has 15 residues. From germline, CDR1 is SGHRS and CDR2 YFSETQ.

Input material: peripheral blood. The chain uses TRBV5-1 and TRBJ1-2, with D tentatively TRBD1 (6 bases). The receptor comes from a woman aged 70-85 years with COVID-19, enrolled during active disease. Here the CDR3 reads CASSLGGGQSYGYTF. The CDR3 DNA reads as TGCGCCAGCAGCTTGGGAGGGGGACAAAGCTATGGCTACACCTTC.